The 25 T cell receptor beta chains given below trace back to one sample, sequenced in a study of tumor-infiltrating lymphocytes in primary liver carcinoma. cDNA specific to TCR beta was made from around 450 ng of total RNA, with a constant-region primer employed for priming. The TCR beta library was amplified through three nested multiplex PCR rounds in a modified ARM-PCR procedure. TRBV1-TRBV30 forward primers and a C-beta reverse primer were used in the first two PCR rounds, which each ran for approximately 11 cycles. TCRdb re-called the multiplex PCR reads with MiXCR, one entry per CDR3 protein. The table has some 190,000 distinct CDR3 sequences, about 60% seen once. Unsorted whole blood served as the source of blood RNA, and germline DNA was extracted as well. Source material: peripheral blood. These receptors originate from a man between 35 and 55 years old with primary liver carcinoma and hepatitis B virus infection.

About this clonotype: Possible read error: a much larger clone is one base away. The V gene is TRBV6-5, the J gene TRBJ1-2; 9 positions agree with TRBD1. The CDR3 is made up of 16 amino acids. Germline V CDR1 and CDR2: MNHEY, SVGAGI. In DNA, the CDR3 is TGTACCAGCAGTTATATACGAACAGGGGGCGGCTATGGCTACACCTTC. Its protein is CTSSYIRTGGGYGYTF.

Of note for this clonotype: One end of the junction does not line up with germline, which may come from a read error. The V call is TRBV11-2, the J call TRBJ2-1; unclear D gene. The CDR3 runs to 13 residues. Germline CDR1 reads SGHAT; CDR2 reads FQNNGV. Here the CDR3 reads CVSSLGTYNEQFF. CDR3 coding DNA: TGTGTCAGCAGCTTAGGAACGTACAATGAACAGTTCTTC.

This clonotype was observed a handful of times. The chain carries TRBV4-1 and TRBJ2-1; 10 bases align to TRBD1. The J segment lost 6 bases and the V segment lost 6 bases, leaving 11 bases of the junction unmatched. The CDR3 runs 16 residues. Looked up from germline, CDR1 is MGHRA and CDR2 is YSYEKL. The DNA of the CDR3 is TGCGCCAGCAGAGCCCCGGGACAGGGGTTATTCAATGAGCAGTTCTTC. It encodes CASRAPGQGLFNEQFF.

The chain links TRBV4-1 to TRBJ2-7; D remains unclear. Per germline, CDR1 MGHRA and CDR2 YSYEKL. Trimming removed 0 bases from V and 1 base from J, with 10 bases in between. This CDR3 spans 15 amino acids. The CDR3 DNA is TGCGCCAGCAGCCAAGATCGAAGTAGATCCTACGAGCAGTACTTC. Its translation: CASSQDRSRSYEQYF.

The chain has TRBV5-6 and TRBJ1-1; D unresolved. Germline V gene data show CDR1 as SGHDT and CDR2 as YYEEEE. Trimming left V 4 bases short and J 0 bases short, with 13 bases between. This CDR3 is built from 15 residues. CDR3 residues: CASSLYSPLNTEAFF. Here the CDR3 DNA reads TGTGCCAGCAGCCTGTACAGTCCCTTGAACACTGAAGCTTTCTTT.

This clonotype was recorded at least ten times. The chain carries TRBV11-2 and TRBJ1-4; no clear D gene. The CDR3 is 14 residues long. Trimming stripped 9 bases from V and 0 bases from J, with 11 bases between. Germline CDR1 and CDR2: SGHAT and FQNNGV. The CDR3 DNA sequence: TGTGCCAGTACTCCGACCGCAACTAATGAAAAACTGTTTTTT. This sequence encodes CASTPTATNEKLFF.

J is TRBJ1-5 and V is TRBV7-9, with D possibly being TRBD1 (5 bases). The V end was cut by 6 bases, the J end by 9 bases, with 12 bases between. From germline, CDR1 is SEHNR and CDR2 FQNEAQ (reference sequence). This CDR3 contains 12 residues. The CDR3 DNA reads as TGTGCCAGCAGTGAAGGGGATCTGCCCCAGCATTTT. It yields the protein CASSEGDLPQHF.

Of note for this clonotype: A junction end diverges from the germline sequence, so it may reflect a read error. The V call is TRBV5-6, the J call TRBJ2-2; TRBD2 aligns across 7 bases. The CDR3 contains 14 residues. The germline CDR1 and CDR2 sequences are SGHDT and YYEEEE. The CDR3 bases are TGTGCCAGCAGCTTGTTGAGCGGGACCGGGGAGTTGTTTTTT. It translates to CASSLLSGTGELFF.

V usage is TRBV6-1 and J usage is TRBJ2-1; 7 nucleotides match TRBD2. The trim removed 8 bases at V and 9 bases at J, leaving 7 bases unmatched. Germline values: CDR1 MNHNS, CDR2 SASEGT. This CDR3 comprises 12 residues. For the CDR3, the DNA is TGTGCCAGCCGCCTCGGCGGGGGTGAGCAGTTCTTC. It translates to CASRLGGGEQFF.

As concerns this clonotype: A read error may produce the germline difference seen at one junction end. The chain employs TRBV11-2 and TRBJ2-2; D unclear. Germline CDR1 SGHAT, CDR2 FQNNGV. CDR3 length equals 13 residues. The DNA of the CDR3 is TGTGGCAGCAGCTTTAGGACCACCTGGGAGCTGTTTTTT. It codes for CGSSFRTTWELFF.

Of note for this clonotype: At one end, the junction sequence differs from germline, possibly due to a read error. This sequence joins TRBV7-8 and TRBJ1-5, with a weak D call TRBD1 (5 bases). CDR1 and CDR2 (germline): SGHVS, FQNEAQ. There are 15 residues in the CDR3. For the CDR3, the DNA is TGTGCCGGCAGCCGGGACCCGATGGTCGGTCAGCCCCAGCATTTT. It yields the protein CAGSRDPMVGQPQHF.

Remarks on this clonotype: One end of the junction varies from germline; a read error may be responsible. The CDR3 nucleotides read TGTGCCAACAGTTTAATCGGGGTTGGTAATTCACCCCTCCAGTTT. It codes for CANSLIGVGNSPLQF. The chain employs TRBV12-3 or TRBV12-4 and TRBJ1-6; D ambiguous. This CDR3 has 15 amino acids.

CDR3 loop: CSFGGGDSGNTIYF. The CDR3 coding sequence is TGCAGCTTTGGGGGGGGGGACTCTGGAAACACCATATATTTT. The chain carries TRBV29-1 and TRBJ1-3; D may be TRBD1 (5 bases). The germline CDR1 and CDR2 sequences are SQVTM and ANQGSEA. V lost 8 bases and J 0 bases, leaving 14 bases between the germline ends. The CDR3 has 14 amino acids. The full variable domain, its missing parts supplied by reference TRBV29-1 and TRBJ1-3, is SAVISQKPSRDICQRGTSLTIQCQVDSQVTMMFWYRQQPGQSLTLIATANQGSEATYESGFVIDKFPISRPNLTFSTLTVSNMSPEDSSIYLCSFGGGDSGNTIYFGEGSWLTVV.

A word on this clonotype: A read error may account for a junction end that differs from germline. The chain uses TRBV11-2 and TRBJ2-1; 10 nucleotides align to TRBD2. The CDR3 sequence is 14 residues long. Germline V lookup: CDR1 SGHAT, CDR2 FQNNGV. CDR3 DNA sequence: TGTGACAGCACTTCGCCCCGACTAGCGGGCCCCCAGTTCTTC. This gives the protein CDSTSPRLAGPQFF.

This clonotype turned up a few times. The junction departs from the called germline gene at one end, perhaps through a read error. The chain's CDR3 is CVSSCRDVGRRGNERYF. In nucleotides, the CDR3 is TGTGTCAGCAGTTGCCGGGACGTCGGTAGGCGAGGGAACGAGCGGTACTTC. The chain carries TRBV6-5 and TRBJ2-7; perhaps D is TRBD1 or TRBD2 (5 bases each). There are 17 residues in the CDR3. Germline loops: CDR1 MNHEY, CDR2 SVGAGI.

Ten or more counts support this clonotype. The chain uses TRBV2 and TRBJ2-7; 8 nucleotides line up with TRBD1. Germline trimming cut 7 bases from V and 3 bases from J; bases unmatched to any gene: 11. Germline V gene lookup returns CDR1 SNHLY and CDR2 FYNNEI. The CDR3 is 15 residues long. CDR3 bases: TGTGCCAGCATGGAGCAGACAGGGGCCGTCTACGAGCAGTACTTC. This gives the protein CASMEQTGAVYEQYF.

V and J are TRBV12-3 or TRBV12-4 and TRBJ2-3; TRBD2 aligns across 12 bases. The ends lost 5 bases at V and 3 bases at J; junction bases unmatched: 6. CDR3 length: 16 amino acids. The CDR3 bases are TGTGCCAGCAGTCCACCTAGCGGGAGGGCGACAGATACGCAGTATTTT. This translates into CASSPPSGRATDTQYF.

The rearrangement uses TRBV6-5 and TRBJ2-7, with 8 bases identical to TRBD2. The germline V gene encodes CDR1 MNHEY and CDR2 SVGAGI. V shed 4 bases and J 2 bases; nucleotides not matched to a gene: 7. The CDR3 has 15 amino acids. The CDR3 is CASSSRGTSPYEQYF. The DNA of the CDR3 is TGTGCCAGCAGTTCTCGCGGGACTAGTCCCTACGAGCAGTACTTC.

On this clonotype itself: This may come from a read error, since a much larger clone is one base off. V is TRBV11-2 and J is TRBJ2-1, with 7 positions matching TRBD2. V was pared by 0 bases and J by 10 bases, with 12 bases of the junction left unmatched. Germline V gene lookup returns CDR1 SGHAT and CDR2 FQNNGV. The CDR3 has 16 amino acids. Written as DNA, the CDR3 is TGTGCCAGCAGCTTAGATCGGGCTAGAGGGAGGGAAGAGCAGTTCTTC. It is translated as CASSLDRARGREEQFF.

This clonotype was seen a few times. This chain connects TRBV5-1 to TRBJ1-4; maybe TRBD1 (6 bases). Germline CDR1 reads SGHRS; CDR2 reads YFSETQ. The CDR3 runs to 15 residues. Trimming shortened V by 0 bases and J by 6 bases, and 12 bases separated the two germline ends. CDR3 amino acids: CASSLEGGAYEKLFF. The CDR3 DNA sequence: TGCGCCAGCAGCTTGGAAGGGGGAGCCTATGAAAAACTGTTTTTT.

Of note for this clonotype: A much bigger clone sits one base away, suggesting this may be a read error. The CDR3 bases are TGTGCCAGCAGCTTAGCTACCCTCACAGATACGCAGTATTTT. Residues: CASSLATLTDTQYF. The chain employs TRBV11-3 and TRBJ2-3; D uncertain. This CDR3 is 14 amino acids long. Trimming left V 1 base short and J 2 bases short, with 7 bases between. The germline V gene has CDR1 SGHNT and CDR2 YENEEA.

As regards this clonotype: This could be a read error, since a much larger clone is one nucleotide away. This chain connects TRBV29-1 to TRBJ2-5, with 9 bases lining up with TRBD2. The germline gives CDR1 SQVTM, CDR2 ANQGSEA. The V gene end was trimmed by 7 bases and the J gene end by 5 bases; junction bases not matched to a gene: 8. CDR3 size: 13 residues. CDR3 in DNA: TGCAGCGCGGTAGCGGGAGTCTGGGAGACCCAGTACTTC. Protein product: CSAVAGVWETQYF.

The rearrangement joins TRBV29-1 to TRBJ1-1; D is undetermined. This CDR3 has 14 amino acids. Trimming took 1 base from V and 11 from J, leaving 20 bases between them. Per germline, CDR1 SQVTM and CDR2 ANQGSEA. CDR3 sequence: CSVEGSSTAHKAFF. In DNA, the CDR3 is TGCAGCGTTGAAGGATCTTCAACGGCCCACAAGGCTTTCTTT.

This clonotype came up a few times. The chain couples TRBV6-5 to TRBJ2-1; 8 positions match TRBD1. V shed 6 bases and J 9 bases; nucleotides not matched to a gene: 7. Per the germline V gene, CDR1 is MNHEY and CDR2 is SVGAGI. There are 13 residues in the CDR3. The CDR3 sequence: CASRSTGQGEQFF. The CDR3 nucleotides read TGTGCCAGCAGATCTACAGGACAGGGTGAGCAGTTCTTC.

Remarks on this clonotype: Compared with germline, one end of the junction differs, possibly owing to a read error. V usage is TRBV6-5 and J usage is TRBJ2-5, with 7 positions matching TRBD2. The CDR3 has 15 amino acids. Germline V gene data show CDR1 as MNHEY and CDR2 as SVGAGI. In nucleotides, the CDR3 is TGTGCCATCAGTTACAGGCGGGGGACCCAAGAGACCCAGTACTTC. Its protein is CAISYRRGTQETQYF.